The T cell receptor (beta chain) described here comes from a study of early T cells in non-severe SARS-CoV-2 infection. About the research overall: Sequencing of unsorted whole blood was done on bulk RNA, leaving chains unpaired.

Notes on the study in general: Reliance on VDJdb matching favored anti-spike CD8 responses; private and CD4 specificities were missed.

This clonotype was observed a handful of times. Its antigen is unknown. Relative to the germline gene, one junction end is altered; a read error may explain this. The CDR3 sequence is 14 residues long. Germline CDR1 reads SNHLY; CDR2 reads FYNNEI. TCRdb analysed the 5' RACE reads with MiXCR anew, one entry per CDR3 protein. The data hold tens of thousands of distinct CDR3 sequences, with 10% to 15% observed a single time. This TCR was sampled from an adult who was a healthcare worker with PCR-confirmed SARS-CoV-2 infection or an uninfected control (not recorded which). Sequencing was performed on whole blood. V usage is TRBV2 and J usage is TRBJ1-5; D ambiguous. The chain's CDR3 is CASSEGHFNQPRHF. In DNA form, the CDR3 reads TGTGCCAGCAGTGAAGGACATTTTAATCAGCCCCGGCATTTT.